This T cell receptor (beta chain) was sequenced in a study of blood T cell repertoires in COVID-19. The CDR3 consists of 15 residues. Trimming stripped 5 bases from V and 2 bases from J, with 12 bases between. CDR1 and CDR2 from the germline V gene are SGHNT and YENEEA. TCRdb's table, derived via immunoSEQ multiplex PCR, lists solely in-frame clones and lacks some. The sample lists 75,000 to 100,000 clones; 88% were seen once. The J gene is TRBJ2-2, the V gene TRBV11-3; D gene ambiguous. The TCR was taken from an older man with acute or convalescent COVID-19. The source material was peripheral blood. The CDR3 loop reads CASSPMLGNTGELFF. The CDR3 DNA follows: TGTGCCAGCAGCCCAATGCTAGGCAACACCGGGGAGCTGTTTTTT.